Sequencing of this T cell receptor (beta chain) was carried out in a study of T cell responses to AZD1222 COVID-19 vaccine. A remark on this clone: The antigen is undetermined.

Second-dose recipients at about 4 or about 12 weeks were treated as one pooled group. Profiled with immunoSEQ multiplex PCR; TCRdb holds only in-frame clones, not every one. The table records 150,000 to 200,000 clones, roughly 92% of them present only once. Study-level results: Nearly half of spike-specific TCRs reportedly target variant regions that are unmutated in the B.1.351 and B.1.1.7 variants. Repertoires were obtained solely post-peak T cell response. Clonal diversity was possibly underestimated, and the donors were mostly white British, with more females.

Material: peripheral blood, obtained 28 days after the second AZD1222 dose. This receptor was obtained from an adult who received the AZD1222 COVID-19 vaccine.

In nucleotides, the CDR3 is TGTGCCAGCAGTCCCCCCGGCCAGCAGCCCCAGCATTTT. It encodes CASSPPGQQPQHF. The chain links TRBV28 to TRBJ1-5; D is undetermined. V was clipped by 5 bases and J by 7 bases, with 12 bases between them. The CDR3 is made up of 13 amino acids. Germline V CDR1 and CDR2: MDHEN, SYDVKM.